The clone carrying this TCR beta chain occurred many times. Every donor provided 8.5 to 10 milliliters of peripheral blood. The data belong to a study of blood T cells in healthy people across ages. The V gene lost 6 bases and the J gene lost 1 base, with 7 bases spanning the gap. The length of the CDR3 is 13 residues. The germline gives CDR1 SQVTM, CDR2 ANQGSEA. A second PCR, run for roughly 7 to 12 cycles, used a sample-barcoded 5' primer plus a J-beta primer mix. TCRdb processed the 5' RACE reads anew with MiXCR; each CDR3 protein has one entry. Of more than 500,000 distinct CDR3 sequences in the sample, about 29% were seen once. These data are also associated with another study on T cells of mothers and their children. As reported in that work: Second-round PCR products received sample barcodes and 2-4 random nucleotides from the M1S primer. Per child, around 3 million TCR beta CDR3 reads were obtained, against over 8.5 million per mother.

V usage is TRBV29-1 and J usage is TRBJ2-6, with D perhaps TRBD1 (6 bases). This receptor was identified in a boy under 10 years old in good health. Sample: blood. This CDR3 reads CSVTGSGANVLTF. Written as DNA, the CDR3 is TGCAGCGTAACAGGGTCTGGGGCCAACGTCCTGACTTTC.